This is a list of T cell receptor beta chains from one sample in a study of blood T cell repertoires in COVID-19. Some clones are missing from TCRdb's copy, which holds only in-frame ones; the method was immunoSEQ multiplex PCR. The data hold around 240,000 clones, with roughly four fifths observed a single time. The sequenced sample was peripheral blood. The receptors stem from a woman between 45 and 60 years old with acute or convalescent COVID-19. The CDR3 runs from the conserved cysteine through the conserved F or W. The D gene is left open where the match is weak. Clone size is not always given. Where it is, it says once, few, many or a class for expanded clones.

V: TRBV6-5
J: TRBJ2-7
D: -
size: -
DNA: TGTGCCAGCGGGCACCCGGAGGGGGAGCAGTACTTC
CDR3: CASGHPEGEQYF

V: TRBV2
J: TRBJ2-3
D: -
size: once
DNA: TGTGCCAGCACCAGGTCGGATACGCAGTATTTT
CDR3: CASTRSDTQYF

V: TRBV10-3
J: TRBJ2-7
D: TRBD1
size: -
DNA: TGTGCCACGCGCATGACAGGGGGGCCCTACGAGCAGTACTTC
CDR3: CATRMTGGPYEQYF

V: TRBV5-1
J: TRBJ2-5
D: TRBD1
size: -
DNA: TGCGCCAGCAGCCGGGACAGAACCAATAGGGAGACCCAGTACTTC
CDR3: CASSRDRTNRETQYF

V: TRBV2
J: TRBJ1-4
D: TRBD1
size: -
DNA: TGTGCCAGCATAGGGGACAGTAATGAAAAACTGTTTTTT
CDR3: CASIGDSNEKLFF

V: TRBV7-2
J: TRBJ2-7
D: -
size: -
DNA: TGTGCCAGCAGCTTAGATTGGGGCGGGAACGAGCAGTACTTC
CDR3: CASSLDWGGNEQYF

V: TRBV27
J: TRBJ1-2
D: -
size: -
DNA: TGTGCCAGCAGTTTAGACACAGGTTATGGCTACACCTTC
CDR3: CASSLDTGYGYTF

V: TRBV18
J: TRBJ1-4
D: -
size: -
DNA: TGTGCCAGCTCTCCCCCGGGTCTCTCTAATGAAAAACTGTTTTTT
CDR3: CASSPPGLSNEKLFF

V: TRBV5-6
J: TRBJ2-7
D: TRBD2
size: -
DNA: TGTGCCAGCAGCATAAGCGGGAGCTCCTACGAGCAGTACTTC
CDR3: CASSISGSSYEQYF

V: TRBV27
J: TRBJ1-6
D: -
size: -
DNA: TGTGCCAGCAGTTTATATCAAGGGGATAATTCACCCCTCCACTTT
CDR3: CASSLYQGDNSPLHF

V: TRBV28
J: TRBJ2-5
D: TRBD2
size: -
DNA: TGTGCCAGCAGTTTCGCTAGCGGGTCCCAAGAGACCCAGTACTTC
CDR3: CASSFASGSQETQYF

V: TRBV6-4
J: TRBJ2-7
D: TRBD2
size: few
DNA: TGTGCCACCATTTTCCTAGCGGGGACCTACGAGCAGTACTTC
CDR3: CATIFLAGTYEQYF

V: TRBV4-1
J: TRBJ1-5
D: TRBD1
size: -
DNA: TGCGCCAGCAGGATAGAGACAGGGGGCCTTTCTAGCAATCAGCCCCAGCATTTT
CDR3: CASRIETGGLSSNQPQHF

V: TRBV7-2
J: TRBJ1-3
D: -
size: -
DNA: TGTGCCAGCAGCTGGCCCCCAACTACATCTGGAAACACCATATATTTT
CDR3: CASSWPPTTSGNTIYF

V: TRBV5-1
J: TRBJ2-2
D: TRBD2
size: -
DNA: TGCGCCAGCAGTACGTGGGAGGGCACCGGGGAGCTGTTTTTT
CDR3: CASSTWEGTGELFF

V: TRBV5-1
J: TRBJ1-2
D: -
size: -
DNA: TGCGCCAGCAGCTCTACCCTAAGACAGGTCTACACCTTC
CDR3: CASSSTLRQVYTF

V: TRBV5-5
J: TRBJ1-6
D: -
size: -
DNA: TGTGCCAGCAGCTTATTTGACAGGAAGAATTCACCCCTCCACTTT
CDR3: CASSLFDRKNSPLHF

V: TRBV7-2
J: TRBJ2-1
D: -
size: -
DNA: TGTGCCAGCAGACGCGGAAGGGAGAATGAGCAGTTCTTC
CDR3: CASRRGRENEQFF